This entry is about one TCR beta chain. These data originate in a study of T cells in localized non-small cell lung cancer. The CDR3 is made up of 16 amino acids. The germline gives CDR1 MNHEY, CDR2 SVGAGI. Trimming removed 2 bases from V and 4 bases from J; junction bases left unmatched: 5. Only in-frame clones appear in the TCRdb table, and some are missing; sequencing was by immunoSEQ multiplex PCR. The table includes roughly 34,000 clones, less than 80% detected once. Here the sequenced sample was peripheral blood, taken before any cancer treatment. The TCR comes from a male donor at least 60 years old with stage II squamous cell lung carcinoma. This chain links TRBV6-5 with TRBJ2-1; 10 bases are shared with TRBD1. Here the CDR3 DNA reads TGTGCCAGCAGTTACCTCGACAGGGGGCTTTACAATGAGCAGTTCTTC. Its protein product is CASSYLDRGLYNEQFF.